This TCR beta chain was documented in a study of human T cells and chemical hapten exposure. This CDR3 contains 13 residues. The V end lost 5 bases, the J end lost 4 bases, and 14 bases lay between the germline ends. CDR1 is DFQATT, CDR2 SNEGSKA, per germline (reference sequence). Time point meaning: patch test 3, about 24 weeks after DPC sensitization. Treatment specified: therapeutic diphenylcyclopropenone sensitization with weekly scalp DPC. Someone pulled total RNA out of unfractionated whole blood. Study-wide results and limits: Controls formed significantly fewer large CDR3 similarity clusters than expanded TCRs did.

TCRdb reprocessed the RACE reads with MiXCR, giving one entry per CDR3 protein. Here the sample spans fewer than 50,000 distinct CDR3 sequences, around 9.5% being singletons. About this clonotype itself: Its antigen is unidentified.

The source of this sequence is a man aged 50 or older with alopecia areata. Some clones in this sample may be carry-over from other donors' samples. The V gene is TRBV20-1, the J gene TRBJ2-5, with D hard to call. The sample was whole blood, taken in connection with sensitization to the hapten diphenylcyclopropenone (DPC). In DNA form, the CDR3 reads TGCAGTGCTCAAAGAGGACCCAGAGAGACCCAGTACTTC. Amino acids: CSAQRGPRETQYF.